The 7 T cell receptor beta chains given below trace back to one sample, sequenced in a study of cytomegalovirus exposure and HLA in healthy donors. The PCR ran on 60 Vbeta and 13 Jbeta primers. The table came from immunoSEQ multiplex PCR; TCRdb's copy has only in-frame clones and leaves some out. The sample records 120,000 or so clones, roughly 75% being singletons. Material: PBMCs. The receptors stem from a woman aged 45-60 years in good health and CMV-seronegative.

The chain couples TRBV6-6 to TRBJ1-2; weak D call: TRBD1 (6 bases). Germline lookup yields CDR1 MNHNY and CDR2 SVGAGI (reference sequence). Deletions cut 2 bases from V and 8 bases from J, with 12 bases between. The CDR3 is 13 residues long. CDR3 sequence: CASSYEGVGGYTF. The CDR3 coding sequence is TGTGCCAGCAGTTACGAGGGGGTTGGGGGCTACACCTTC.

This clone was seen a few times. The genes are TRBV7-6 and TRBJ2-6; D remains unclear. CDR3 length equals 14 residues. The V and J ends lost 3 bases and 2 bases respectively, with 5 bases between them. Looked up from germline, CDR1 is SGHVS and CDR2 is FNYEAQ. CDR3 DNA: TGTGCCAGCAGCTTGAACACTGGGGCCAACGTCCTGACTTTC. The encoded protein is CASSLNTGANVLTF.

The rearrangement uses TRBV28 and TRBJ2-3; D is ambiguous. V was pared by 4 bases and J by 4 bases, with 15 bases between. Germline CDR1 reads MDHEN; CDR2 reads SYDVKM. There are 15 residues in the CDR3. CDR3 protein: CASSSGFVYPDTQYF. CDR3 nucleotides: TGTGCCAGCAGTTCCGGGTTTGTATATCCAGATACGCAGTATTTT.

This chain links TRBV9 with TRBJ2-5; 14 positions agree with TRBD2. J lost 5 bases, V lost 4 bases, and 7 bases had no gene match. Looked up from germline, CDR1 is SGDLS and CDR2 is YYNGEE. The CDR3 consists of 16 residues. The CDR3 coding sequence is TGTGCCAGCAGCCCGGGGACTAGCGGGAGTGGTGAGACCCAGTACTTC. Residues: CASSPGTSGSGETQYF.

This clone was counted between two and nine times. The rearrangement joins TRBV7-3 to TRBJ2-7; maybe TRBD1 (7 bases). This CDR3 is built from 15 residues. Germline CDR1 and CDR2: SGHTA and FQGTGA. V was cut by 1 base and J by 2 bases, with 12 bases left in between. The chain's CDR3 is CASSLSGTATYEQYF. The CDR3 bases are TGTGCCAGCAGCTTAAGCGGGACAGCTACCTACGAGCAGTACTTC.

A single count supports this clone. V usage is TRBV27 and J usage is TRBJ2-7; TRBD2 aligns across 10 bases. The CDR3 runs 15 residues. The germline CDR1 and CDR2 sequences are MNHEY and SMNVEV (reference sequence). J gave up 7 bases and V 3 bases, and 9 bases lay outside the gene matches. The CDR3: CASSLTHLTSGEQYF. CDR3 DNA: TGTGCCAGCAGTTTGACTCACCTGACTAGCGGGGAGCAGTACTTC.

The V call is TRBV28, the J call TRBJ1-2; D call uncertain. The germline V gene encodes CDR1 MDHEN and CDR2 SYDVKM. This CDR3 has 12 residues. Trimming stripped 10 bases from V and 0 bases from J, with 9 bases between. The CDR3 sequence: CATGTANYGYTF. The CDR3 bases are TGTGCCACTGGAACAGCTAACTATGGCTACACCTTC.